This entry is about one TCR beta chain. Its antigen remains unidentified. The CDR3 loop spans 14 amino acids. J gave up 8 bases and V 1 base, and 7 bases lay outside the gene matches. Germline V gene data show CDR1 as DFQATT and CDR2 as SNEGSKA (reference sequence). This entry comes from a study of blood T cells in healthy people across ages. Study details: The template switching approach captured approximately one barcoded beta molecule for every two T cells. Broader study findings: Estimates based on one million T cells were treated as lower bounds.

Sample-barcoded 5' priming and a J-beta primer mix drove a second PCR of about 7 to 11 cycles. TCRdb ran MiXCR on the 5' RACE reads and lists one entry per CDR3 protein. This table holds 700,000 or so distinct CDR3 sequences, 22% found once. The rearrangement joins TRBV20-1 to TRBJ1-2; TRBD1 matches at 10 bases. This clonotype was obtained from a man in his 70s in good health. Sequencing was carried out using blood. The CDR3 nucleotides read TGCAGTGCTAGAGGCCCGACAGGGGGCAAAGGCTACACCTTC. It is translated as CSARGPTGGKGYTF.